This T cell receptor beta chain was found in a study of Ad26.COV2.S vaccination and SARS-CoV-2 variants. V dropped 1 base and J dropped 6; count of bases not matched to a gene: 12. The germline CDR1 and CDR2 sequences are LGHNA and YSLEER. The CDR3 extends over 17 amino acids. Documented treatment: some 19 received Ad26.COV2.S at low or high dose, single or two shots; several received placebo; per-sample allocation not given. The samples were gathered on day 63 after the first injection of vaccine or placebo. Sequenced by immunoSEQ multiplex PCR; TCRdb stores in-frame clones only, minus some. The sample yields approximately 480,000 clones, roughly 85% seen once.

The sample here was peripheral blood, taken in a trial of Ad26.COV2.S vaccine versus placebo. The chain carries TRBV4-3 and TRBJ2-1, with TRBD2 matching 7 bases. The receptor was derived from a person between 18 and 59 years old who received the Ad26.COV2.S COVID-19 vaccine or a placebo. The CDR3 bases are TGCGCCAGCAGCCAAGGTATTGGCGGGAGTTATCCCAATGAGCAGTTCTTC. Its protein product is CASSQGIGGSYPNEQFF.